The present T cell receptor (beta chain) was sequenced within a study of blood T cell repertoires in COVID-19. Study-level information: In each case, the material was cDNA or gDNA derived from T cells, B-cell-depleted T cells, or PBMCs.

The CDR3 sequence is 14 residues long. In germline, CDR1 is SQVTM, CDR2 ANQGSEA. The V and J ends lost 7 bases and 1 base respectively, with 16 bases between them. Sequenced by immunoSEQ multiplex PCR; TCRdb stores in-frame clones only, minus some. The data show some 100,000 clones, around four fifths seen once. The origin of this receptor is a woman in her 70s with acute or convalescent COVID-19. V gene TRBV29-1 combines with J gene TRBJ1-1; tentative D call: TRBD1 (5 bases). Sequencing was done on a sample of peripheral blood. CDR3 in DNA: TGCAGCGCCGGGGAGGGGTCCGGGAACACTGAAGCTTTCTTT. It is translated as CSAGEGSGNTEAFF.